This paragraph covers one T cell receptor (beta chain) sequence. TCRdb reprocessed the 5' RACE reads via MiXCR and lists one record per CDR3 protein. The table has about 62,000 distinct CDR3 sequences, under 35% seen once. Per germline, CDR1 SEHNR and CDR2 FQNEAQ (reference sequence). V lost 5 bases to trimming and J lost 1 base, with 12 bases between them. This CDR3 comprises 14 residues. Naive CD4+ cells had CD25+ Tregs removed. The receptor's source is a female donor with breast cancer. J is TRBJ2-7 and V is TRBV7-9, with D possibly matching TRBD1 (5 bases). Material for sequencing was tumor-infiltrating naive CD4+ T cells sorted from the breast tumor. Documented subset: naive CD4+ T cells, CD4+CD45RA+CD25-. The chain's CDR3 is CASSASQGSYEQYF. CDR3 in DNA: TGTGCCAGCAGCGCCTCTCAGGGATCCTACGAGCAGTACTTC.